This T cell receptor (beta chain) originates from a study of T cell responses to AZD1222 COVID-19 vaccine. General study findings and limits: The breadth and depth of Spike-specific TCRs increased once two AZD1222 doses had been given. Spike was spanned by vaccine-associated CD4 TCRs, which were dominant at 160-218 and 743-854.

The assay was immunoSEQ multiplex PCR, and TCRdb's table has in-frame clones only and misses some. The table includes fewer than 90,000 clones, just over 90% detected once. Regarding this clone: Its antigen is still unknown.

V lost 6 bases to trimming and J lost 5 bases; unmatched junction nucleotides: 13. CDR1 is MNHEY and CDR2 is SMNVEV in the germline V gene (reference sequence). This CDR3 has 16 amino acids. This TCR came from an adult who received the AZD1222 COVID-19 vaccine. Sequences were derived from peripheral blood, sampled 28 days after the second AZD1222 dose. The rearrangement uses TRBV27 and TRBJ2-7, with 10 bases lining up with TRBD2. The CDR3 DNA sequence: TGTGCCAGCAGCACCCCCTCAGCGGGAGGGTCCCACGAGCAGTACTTC. Its protein product is CASSTPSAGGSHEQYF.